The 24 T cell receptor beta chains below all came from one sample that was sequenced in a study of CD8+CD57+ T cells in acquired aplastic anemia. All patients picked for sequencing had shown, by flow cytometry, an expansion of CD8+CD57+ cells. TCR beta VDJ and CDR3 were profiled, and genomic DNA was the template. TCRdb re-called the reads with MiXCR, one entry per CDR3 protein. There are about 270,000 distinct CDR3 sequences in the sample; roughly 82% occur only once, and around 40% lies in the top ten. The source material was sorted CD4+, CD8+, or CD8+CD57+ T cells (not recorded which) from PBMCs. The receptors were sampled from a human donor with aplastic anemia.

The gene calls are TRBV2 and TRBJ2-7; D is tentatively TRBD1 or TRBD2 (6 bases each). The ends were cut back, 3 bases at V and 9 bases at J, with 15 bases in the middle. Germline V gene data show CDR1 as SNHLY and CDR2 as FYNNEI. The CDR3 length is 13 residues. Written as DNA, the CDR3 is TGTGCCAGCAGTGAGGGGGGCACAGATACGCAGTACGTC. It is translated as CASSEGGTDTQYV.

Note on this clonotype: At one of its ends the junction is not consistent with the germline gene, which may arise from a read error. The chain links TRBV7-8 to TRBJ1-2, with TRBD1 matching 7 bases. This CDR3 has 16 amino acids. Per germline, CDR1 SGHVS and CDR2 FQNEAQ. The CDR3 DNA is TGTGCCAGAAGCTTTCATCCAGACGGGACAGCCTTTTCCTACACCTTC. This encodes CARSFHPDGTAFSYTF.

This chain joins TRBV19 and TRBJ2-7, with D unresolved. Germline V gene sequence: CDR1 LNHDA, CDR2 SQIVND (reference sequence). CDR3 length: 14 residues. V lost 3 bases, J lost 11 bases, and 20 bases lay in between. Here the CDR3 reads CASSMGHESHNEYF. In nucleotides, the CDR3 is TGTGCCAGTAGTATGGGTCACGAGTCCCACAATGAGTACTTC.

The chain is built from TRBV7-9 and TRBJ2-1; TRBD2 might be the D (5 bases). The CDR3 length is 17 residues. CDR1 SEHNR and CDR2 FQNEAQ come from the germline V gene (reference sequence). V dropped 5 bases and J dropped 10 bases, with 27 bases sitting between them. CDR3 residues: CASSAGDGGQYSQEQFF. DNA for the CDR3: TGTGCCAGCAGCGCCGGTGACGGCGGGCAATACTCCCAGGAGCAGTTCTTC.

J is TRBJ2-5 and V is TRBV11-2; maybe TRBD2 (6 bases). CDR3 length equals 15 residues. Germline CDR1 reads SGHAT; CDR2 reads FQNNGV. The V end was cut by 5 bases, the J end by 2 bases, with 15 bases between. In DNA, the CDR3 is TGTGCCAGCAGCAGGGGTGGAGGGTCTCAAGAGACCCAGTACTTC. This codes for CASSRGGGSQETQYF. The variable domain in full, with the rest retrieved from reference TRBV11-2 and TRBJ2-5, is EAGVAQSPRYKIIEKRQSVAFWCNPISGHATLYWYQQILGQGPKLLIQFQNNGVVDDSQLPKDRFSAERLKGVDSTLKIQPAKLEDSAVYLCASSRGGGSQETQYFGPGTRLLVL.

The chain links TRBV7-9 to TRBJ2-7, with D perhaps matching TRBD1 or TRBD2 (5 bases each). V was cut by 9 bases and J by 6 bases, with 18 bases left in between. Germline CDR1 is SEHNR and CDR2 is FQNEAQ (reference sequence). This CDR3 comprises 13 residues. CDR3 sequence: CASGDPPWREQYV. The DNA for the CDR3 is TGTGCCAGTGGGGACCCACCGTGGCGCGAGCAGTACGTC.

With respect to this clonotype: Sequence at one end of the junction differs from germline and may be a read error. This chain joins TRBV7-8 and TRBJ2-3; TRBD2 matches at 9 bases. This CDR3 region has 13 residues. CDR1 SGHVS and CDR2 FQNEAQ come from the germline V gene. The CDR3 nucleotides are TGTGCCAGCAGGTTAGCGGGAGCACCCGATACGCAGTTT. This encodes CASRLAGAPDTQF. Combining the CDR3 with reference TRBV7-8 and TRBJ2-3 gives the whole variable domain GAGVSQSPRYKVAKRGQDVALRCDPISGHVSLFWYQQALGQGPEFLTYFQNEAQLDKSGLPSDRFFAERPEGSVSTLKIQRTQQEDSAVYLCASRLAGAPDTQFGPGTRLTVL.

This clonotype was observed at least ten times. V usage is TRBV27 and J usage is TRBJ2-1; 8 bases fit TRBD2. Germline V gene lookup returns CDR1 MNHEY and CDR2 SMNVEV (reference sequence). The CDR3 has 15 amino acids. The ends lost 6 bases at V and 9 bases at J; junction bases unmatched: 13. For the CDR3, the DNA is TGTGCCAGCAGCCAACCTCGGACTAGCTTCGGTGAGCAGTTCTTC. Protein product: CASSQPRTSFGEQFF.

As concerns this clonotype: Germline and junction disagree at one end, which may indicate a read error. The chain has TRBV7-9 and TRBJ2-3; tentative D call: TRBD1 (6 bases). Germline CDR1 and CDR2: SEHNR and FQNEAQ (reference sequence). The CDR3 consists of 14 residues. The CDR3 DNA reads TGTGCCGGCCACTTAGCGAGGGGGACCGATTCGCTCGATTTT. It specifies CAGHLARGTDSLDF.

The chain couples TRBV12-5 to TRBJ2-2; D gene uncertain. This CDR3 has 15 amino acids. Germline-derived CDR1 and CDR2 are LGHNT and FRNRAP. CDR3 coding DNA: TGTGCCAGCAGCCCAGATCGTGTGGAAACCGGGGAGCTGTTTTTT. This sequence encodes CASSPDRVETGELFF.

Regarding this clonotype: Germline and junction disagree at one end, which may indicate a read error. The DNA of the CDR3 is TGTGCCAGCAGCCAAGCATCAGGGCCCTATGGCTACACCTTT. It translates to CASSQASGPYGYTF. The chain employs TRBV7-8 and TRBJ2-3; a possible D gene is TRBD1 (5 bases). Germline loops: CDR1 SGHVS, CDR2 FQNEAQ. The CDR3 is 14 residues long. Drawing the rest from reference TRBV7-8 and TRBJ2-3, the complete variable domain is GAGVSQSPRYKVAKRGQDVALRCDPISGHVSLFWYQQALGQGPEFLTYFQNEAQLDKSGLPSDRFFAERPEGSVSTLKIQRTQQEDSAVYLCASSQASGPYGYTFGPGTRLTVL.

The V gene is TRBV11-2, the J gene TRBJ2-3; D remains unclear. Trimming left V 8 bases short and J 2 bases short, with 11 bases between. Per germline, CDR1 SGHAT and CDR2 FQNNGV. The CDR3 is made up of 13 amino acids. CDR3 amino acids: CASGHGPTDTQYF. In DNA form, the CDR3 reads TGTGCCAGCGGGCACGGACCCACAGATACGCAGTATTTT. Full variable domain (remainder filled in from reference TRBV11-2 and TRBJ2-3): EAGVAQSPRYKIIEKRQSVAFWCNPISGHATLYWYQQILGQGPKLLIQFQNNGVVDDSQLPKDRFSAERLKGVDSTLKIQPAKLEDSAVYLCASGHGPTDTQYFGPGTRLTVL.

The chain uses TRBV7-9 and TRBJ2-7; D might be TRBD1 (5 bases). Between the trimmed V and J ends, which lost 6 bases and 4 bases, there was a span of 25 bases. Germline values: CDR1 SEHNR, CDR2 FQNEAQ (reference sequence). The CDR3 covers 17 residues. The CDR3 sequence: CASSYVQGNYEQYEQYF. The CDR3 coding sequence is TGTGCCAGCAGTTACGTGCAGGGTAACTACGAGCAGTACGAGCAGTACTTC.

Concerning this clonotype: This CDR3 fails to terminate in the conserved phenylalanine or tryptophan, so it likely reflects a read error. The DNA is omitted, as the CDR3 cannot be located on it reliably, and the CDR3 follows TCRdb's listing. V and J are TRBV7-9 and TRBJ2-3; the listed D gene, TRBD1, was not tested against the DNA. Germline CDR1 and CDR2: SEHNR and FQNEAQ (reference sequence). The CDR3 length equals 13 residues, ends included. CDR3 sequence: CASSFQRSGGRYL.

The V gene is TRBV7-8, the J gene TRBJ2-7, with 7 bases matching TRBD2. Germline assignment: CDR1 SGHVS and CDR2 FQNEAQ. V dropped 5 bases and J dropped 0; count of bases not matched to a gene: 10. There are 16 residues in the CDR3. Here the CDR3 reads CASSLPSGGSSYEQYF. The DNA of the CDR3 is TGTGCCAGCAGCCTACCGAGTGGCGGGAGCTCCTACGAGCAGTACTTC.

As regards this clonotype: Because the CDR3's place on the DNA is in doubt, the DNA is left out and the CDR3 is given as listed by TCRdb. V is TRBV15 and J is TRBJ2-7; the D segment call TRBD1 is taken from the table without a DNA check. The length of the CDR3 is 14 amino acids, counting both ends. CDR1 and CDR2 (germline): LNHNV, YYDKDF (reference sequence). Here the CDR3 reads CASSVGTGSYEEYF.

This clonotype was counted once. The chain uses TRBV7-4 and TRBJ2-1; maybe TRBD2 (7 bases). This CDR3 spans 18 amino acids. Looked up from germline, CDR1 is SGHVT and CDR2 is SQSDAQ. Between the trimmed V and J ends, which lost 5 bases and 7 bases, there was a span of 27 bases. The CDR3 protein is CASSLEGGGRVKYNEQFF. The CDR3 DNA sequence: TGTGCCAGCAGCCTAGAAGGGGGGGGCCGGGTCAAGTATAATGAGCAGTTCTTC.

In this sample, this clonotype turned up a few times. The junction does not match germline at one end; this may be a read error. The rearrangement joins TRBV7-3 to TRBJ2-7; perhaps TRBD2 as D (6 bases). Germline values: CDR1 SGHTA, CDR2 FQGTGA. This CDR3 spans 14 amino acids. This CDR3 reads CASSYVRGTYTQYF. CDR3 nucleotides: TGTGCCAGCAGTTACGTGCGGGGTACCTACACGCAGTATTTC.

On this clonotype itself: The junction and the germline gene differ at one end; a read error may be behind it. This chain links TRBV7-2 with TRBJ1-1, with D perhaps matching TRBD1 (6 bases). This CDR3 has 15 residues. Germline V gene data show CDR1 as SGHTA and CDR2 as FQGNSA. CDR3 sequence: CASSLALTRDTEDFF. For the CDR3, the DNA is TGTGCCAGCAGCTTAGCGCTGACACGGGACACTGAAGATTTCTTT.

The chain recombines TRBV7-6 with TRBJ1-2; TRBD1 is a possible D gene (5 bases). V lost 1 base, J lost 8 bases, and 8 bases lay in between. Germline assignment: CDR1 SGHVS and CDR2 FNYEAQ. CDR3 length: 12 amino acids. The CDR3 reads CASSLGGAGYTF. The CDR3 bases are TGTGCCAGCAGCTTAGGTGGGGCGGGCTACACCTTC.

The rearrangement links TRBV24-1 to TRBJ2-5, with a tentative D call TRBD1 (6 bases). The V gene's germline CDR1 is KGHDR and CDR2 SFDVKD. V was shortened by 7 bases and J by 11 bases, with 22 bases between the two germline ends. The CDR3 consists of 14 residues. CDR3: CATSRGGSQEKQYF. CDR3 DNA sequence: TGTGCCACCAGCAGGGGCGGCAGCCAGGAGAAGCAGTACTTC.

This chain links TRBV9 with TRBJ2-1; a possible D gene is TRBD2 (6 bases). The CDR3 runs to 18 residues. The germline V gene has CDR1 SGDLS and CDR2 YYNGEE. Trimming shortened V by 4 bases and J by 3 bases, and 23 bases separated the two germline ends. The CDR3 DNA sequence: TGTGCCAGCAGCCTTACCGACCGCCGGGACTCCGGCTACAATGAGCAGTTCTTC. Residues: CASSLTDRRDSGYNEQFF.

CDR3 loop: CASSLGFNGTQYF. In nucleotides, the CDR3 is TGCGCCAGCAGCTTGGGGTTCAACGGGACGCAGTATTTT. This sequence joins TRBV5-1 and TRBJ2-3, with D hard to call. The CDR3 covers 13 residues. Germline CDR1 reads SGHRS; CDR2 reads YFSETQ. V was clipped by 0 bases and J by 9 bases, with 11 bases between them.

The rearrangement joins TRBV5-6 to TRBJ1-1, with 8 positions matching TRBD1. V shed 0 bases and J 1 base; nucleotides not matched to a gene: 8. The CDR3 covers 17 residues. Per the germline V gene, CDR1 is SGHDT and CDR2 is YYEEEE. The CDR3 bases are TGTGCCAGCAGCTTGGAAGGGGTTGGACAGGGGAACACTGAAGCTTTCTTT. This sequence encodes CASSLEGVGQGNTEAFF.